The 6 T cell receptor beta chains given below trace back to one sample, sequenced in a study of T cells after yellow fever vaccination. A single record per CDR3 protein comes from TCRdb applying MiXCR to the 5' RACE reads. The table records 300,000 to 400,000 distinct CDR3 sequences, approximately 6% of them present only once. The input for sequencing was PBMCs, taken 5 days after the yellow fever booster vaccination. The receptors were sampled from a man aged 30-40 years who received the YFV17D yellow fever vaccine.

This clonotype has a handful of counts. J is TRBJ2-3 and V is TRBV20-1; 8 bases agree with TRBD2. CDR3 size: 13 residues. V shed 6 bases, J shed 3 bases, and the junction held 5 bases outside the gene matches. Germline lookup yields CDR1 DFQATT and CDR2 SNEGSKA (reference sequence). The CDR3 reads CSARPGGTDTQYF. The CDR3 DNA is TGCAGTGCCAGACCGGGGGGGACAGATACGCAGTATTTT.

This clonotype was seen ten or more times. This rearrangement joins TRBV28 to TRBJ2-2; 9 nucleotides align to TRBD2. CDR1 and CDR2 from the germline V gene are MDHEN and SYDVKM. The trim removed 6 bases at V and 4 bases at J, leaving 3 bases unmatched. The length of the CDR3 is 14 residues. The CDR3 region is CASSRLAVTGELFF. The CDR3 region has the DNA TGTGCCAGCAGCCGACTAGCGGTCACCGGGGAGCTGTTTTTT.

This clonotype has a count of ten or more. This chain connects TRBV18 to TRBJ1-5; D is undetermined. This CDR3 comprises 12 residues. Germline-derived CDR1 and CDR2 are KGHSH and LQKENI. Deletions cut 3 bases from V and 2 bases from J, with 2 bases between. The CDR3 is CASSPGNQPQHF. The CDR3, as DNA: TGTGCCAGCTCACCGGGCAATCAGCCCCAGCATTTT.

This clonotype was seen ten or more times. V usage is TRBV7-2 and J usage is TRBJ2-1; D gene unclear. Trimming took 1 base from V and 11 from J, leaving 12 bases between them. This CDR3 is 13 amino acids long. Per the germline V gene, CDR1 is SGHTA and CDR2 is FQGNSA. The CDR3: CASSLEGRRKQFF. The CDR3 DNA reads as TGTGCCAGCAGCTTAGAGGGCCGACGGAAGCAGTTCTTC.

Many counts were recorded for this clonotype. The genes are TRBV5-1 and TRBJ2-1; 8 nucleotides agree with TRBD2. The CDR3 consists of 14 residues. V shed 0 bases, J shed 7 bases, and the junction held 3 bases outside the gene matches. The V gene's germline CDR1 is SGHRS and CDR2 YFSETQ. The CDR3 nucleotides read TGCGCCAGCAGCTTGGCAGCGGGAGATAATGAGCAGTTCTTC. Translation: CASSLAAGDNEQFF.

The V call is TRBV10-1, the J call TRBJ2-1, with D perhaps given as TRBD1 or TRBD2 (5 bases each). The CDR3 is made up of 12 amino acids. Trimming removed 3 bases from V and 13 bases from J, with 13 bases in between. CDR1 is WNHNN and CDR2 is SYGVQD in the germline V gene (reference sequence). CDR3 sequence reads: CASSELGTPQFF. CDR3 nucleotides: TGCGCCAGCAGTGAACTAGGGACGCCCCAGTTCTTC.